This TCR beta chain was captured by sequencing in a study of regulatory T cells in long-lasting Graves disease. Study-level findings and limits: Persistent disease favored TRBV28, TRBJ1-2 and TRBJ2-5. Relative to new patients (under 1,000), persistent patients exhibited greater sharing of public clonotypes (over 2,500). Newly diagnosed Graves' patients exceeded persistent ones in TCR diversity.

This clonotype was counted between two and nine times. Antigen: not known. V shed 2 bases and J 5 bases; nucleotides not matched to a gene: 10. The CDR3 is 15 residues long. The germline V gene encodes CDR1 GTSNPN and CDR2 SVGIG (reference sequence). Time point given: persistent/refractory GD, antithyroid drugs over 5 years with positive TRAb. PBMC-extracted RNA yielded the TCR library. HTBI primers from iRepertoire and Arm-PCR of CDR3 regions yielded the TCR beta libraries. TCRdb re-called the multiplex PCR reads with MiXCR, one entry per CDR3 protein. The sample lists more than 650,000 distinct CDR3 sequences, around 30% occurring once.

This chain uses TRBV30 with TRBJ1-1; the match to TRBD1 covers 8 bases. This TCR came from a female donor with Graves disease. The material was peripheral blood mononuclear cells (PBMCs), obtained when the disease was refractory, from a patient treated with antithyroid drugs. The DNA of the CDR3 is TGTGCCTGGAGTCGGACAGGGTATGGGTCTACTGAAGCTTTCTTT. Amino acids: CAWSRTGYGSTEAFF.